Only a few counts were recorded for the clone carrying this T cell receptor (beta chain). Its antigen is not identified. These data belong to a study of T cell responses to AZD1222 COVID-19 vaccine. Repertoires were generated with immunoSEQ multiplex PCR, while TCRdb's copy carries only in-frame clones and drops some. The sample shows about 59,000 clones, approximately 92% of them seen only once. Findings of the study overall: Close to half of spike-specific TCRs reportedly recognize unmutated variant regions. Just a handful of AZD1222 recipients were seropositive at baseline.

Trimming cost V 3 bases and J 8 bases, with 10 bases left between them. The V gene's germline CDR1 is ENHRY and CDR2 SYGVKD. This CDR3 has 12 amino acids. The rearrangement uses TRBV10-3 and TRBJ1-1; D gene ambiguous. The sample here was peripheral blood, taken 28 days after the second AZD1222 dose. The sequence was collected from an adult who received the AZD1222 COVID-19 vaccine. CDR3 bases: TGTGCCATCAGTGAAGCAAAGGAGGAAGCTTTCTTT. Translation: CAISEAKEEAFF.